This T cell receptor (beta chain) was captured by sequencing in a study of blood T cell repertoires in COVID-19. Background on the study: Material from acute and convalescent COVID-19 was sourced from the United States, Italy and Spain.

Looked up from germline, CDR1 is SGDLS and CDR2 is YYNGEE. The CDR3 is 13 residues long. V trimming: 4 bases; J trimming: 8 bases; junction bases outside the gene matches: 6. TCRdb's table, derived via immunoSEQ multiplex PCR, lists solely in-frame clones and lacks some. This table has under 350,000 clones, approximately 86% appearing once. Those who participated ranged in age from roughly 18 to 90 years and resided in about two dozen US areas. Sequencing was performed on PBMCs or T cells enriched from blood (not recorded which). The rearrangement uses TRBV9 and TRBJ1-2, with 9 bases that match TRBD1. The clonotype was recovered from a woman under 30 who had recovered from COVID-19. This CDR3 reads CASSYRTGDGYTF. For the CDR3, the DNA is TGTGCCAGCAGCTATCGGACAGGGGACGGCTACACCTTC.